These T cell receptor beta chains were read from a single sample in a study of graft-versus-host responses after intestinal transplantation. The data were produced by immunoSEQ multiplex PCR, yet TCRdb's version contains in-frame clones alone and is incomplete. The table records tens of thousands of clones, roughly 90% of them present only once. The material was ileum tissue, obtained approximately 210 days after intestinal transplant. The receptors stem from a human patient who received an intestinal transplant, so some T cells may come from the graft donor. CDR3s include the opening cysteine and the closing phenylalanine or tryptophan. Fields, in order: V gene, clone size, D gene, J gene, CDR3 DNA, CDR3 protein. The D gene is left open where the match is weak. Size tells how often a clone was seen (once, few, many) or the class of an expanded clone, and some rows leave it out.

TRBV15	-	-	TRBJ2-6	TGTGCCACCAGCTACGACAGCTCTGGGGCCAACGTCCTGACTTTC	CATSYDSSGANVLTF
TRBV28	once	TRBD2	TRBJ2-7	TGTGCCAGCAGGATAGCGGGAGGCTCCTACGAGCAGTACTTC	CASRIAGGSYEQYF
TRBV7-6	-	-	TRBJ1-6	TGTGCCAGCAGCTTAGAACAGGCCACCTATAATTCACCCCTCCACTTT	CASSLEQATYNSPLHF
TRBV5-6	-	TRBD1	TRBJ2-2	TGTGCCAGCAGCGACACAGGGGAAGAGGCCGGGGAGCTGTTTTTT	CASSDTGEEAGELFF
TRBV5-1	-	TRBD2	TRBJ2-5	TGCGCCAGCAGCTTGGTGGCTAGCGGGGGCCAAGAGACCCAGTACTTC	CASSLVASGGQETQYF
TRBV2	-	TRBD1	TRBJ1-2	TGTGCCAGCAGAAACAGGGGGCAGAACTATGGCTACACCTTC	CASRNRGQNYGYTF
TRBV30	-	-	TRBJ2-5	TGTGCCTGGATCAGGGGGACTGGAGAGACCCAGTACTTC	CAWIRGTGETQYF
TRBV11-2	once	-	TRBJ2-1	TGTGCCAGCAGCTTTGGTTGGTGGAAAGATTATGATGAGCAGTTCTTC	CASSFGWWKDYDEQFF
TRBV20-1	-	-	TRBJ2-5	TGCAGTGCCGTCTATGAGACCCAGTACTTC	CSAVYETQYF
TRBV6-5	once	TRBD1	TRBJ1-6	TGTGCCAGCAGTTCAGGACAGGGAGTATCACCCCTCCACTTT	CASSSGQGVSPLHF
TRBV29-1	-	TRBD1	TRBJ2-7	TGCAGCGTTGAGTTCCAGGACAGGGGCTCCTACGAGCAGTACTTC	CSVEFQDRGSYEQYF
TRBV7-8	-	-	TRBJ2-2	TGTGCCAGCACGAGGACAGCGAACACCGGGGAGCTGTTTTTT	CASTRTANTGELFF
TRBV7-8	-	-	TRBJ1-5	TGTGCCAGCAGCGGGTGGGCAGGGGACTATCAGCCCCAGCATTTT	CASSGWAGDYQPQHF
TRBV4-1	-	TRBD2	TRBJ2-1	TGCGCCAGCAGCCGTGCGACGACTAGCGGGGGGCCAGACGGGAGAAATGAGCAGTTCTTC	CASSRATTSGGPDGRNEQFF
TRBV5-6	-	-	TRBJ1-1	TGTGCCAGCAGCTTCCCCAGGGCAGGGGAAAATGAAGCTTTCTTT	CASSFPRAGENEAFF
TRBV2	-	-	TRBJ2-7	TGTGCCAGCAGTGGTGAAACTGTCCAGTACTTC	CASSGETVQYF
TRBV5-5	-	-	TRBJ2-7	TGTGCCAGCAGCTTGGCCGGCAGGAGCTACGAGCAGTACTTC	CASSLAGRSYEQYF
TRBV7-2	-	-	TRBJ2-7	TGTGCCAGCAGCTGGCGGGGAGGTTCCTACGAGCAGTACTTC	CASSWRGGSYEQYF
TRBV11-1	once	-	TRBJ1-1	TGTGCCAGCAGCTTAGGGGATATGATGAACACTGAAGCTTTCTTT	CASSLGDMMNTEAFF
TRBV19	-	TRBD1	TRBJ2-4	TGTGCCACTAGGGGGGACAGGGGTCGAAACATTCAGTACTTC	CATRGDRGRNIQYF
TRBV4-2	-	-	TRBJ2-7	TGTGCCAGCAGCCACGTCTTGGGGAGTCCGAGCTCCTACGGGCAGTACTTC	CASSHVLGSPSSYGQYF
TRBV6-6	-	-	TRBJ1-1	TGTGCCAGCAGTTCGTCCGGCCAAGCCAGGACTGAAGCTTTCTTT	CASSSSGQARTEAFF
TRBV10-1	-	TRBD2	TRBJ2-1	TGCGCCAGCAGTGACAGGCCTAGCGGCTACAATGAGCAGTTCTTC	CASSDRPSGYNEQFF
TRBV13	-	TRBD1	TRBJ2-1	TGTGCCAGCAGCTTAGAGGACAGGGAAGTCTATGAGCAGTTCTTC	CASSLEDREVYEQFF
TRBV28	few	TRBD1	TRBJ1-6	TGTGCCTCCCTCGGGGGACAGGGGTCCTCACCCCTCCACTTT	CASLGGQGSSPLHF
TRBV4-1	-	TRBD2	TRBJ2-7	TGCGCCAGCAGCCAAGGACTAGCGGTTTCCTACGAGCAGTACTTC	CASSQGLAVSYEQYF
TRBV28	-	-	TRBJ2-5	TGTGCCAGCGGATGGGAGACCCAGTACTTC	CASGWETQYF
TRBV4-2	-	-	TRBJ1-1	TGTGCCAGCAGCCAAGATCGGCGGGGCCCAGCCGAAGCTTTCTTT	CASSQDRRGPAEAFF
TRBV4-1	-	TRBD1	TRBJ1-1	TGCGCCAGCAGCCTAGGACAGGGGCCCATGAACACTGAAGCTTTCTTT	CASSLGQGPMNTEAFF
TRBV7-7	-	-	TRBJ2-5	TGTGCCAGCAGCTTAGCACCGCCCCCGGAGACCCAGTACTTC	CASSLAPPPETQYF
TRBV5-1	-	TRBD1	TRBJ2-3	TGCGCCAGCAGCTCTGGGACAGGGGGTACAGATACGCAGTATTTT	CASSSGTGGTDTQYF
TRBV15	-	TRBD2	TRBJ2-1	TGTGCCACCAGCAGGACTAGCGGGAGCTACAATGAGCAGTTCTTC	CATSRTSGSYNEQFF
TRBV7-2	-	-	TRBJ2-7	TGTGCCAGCAGCTTAGCGTACGGGAGCGAGCAGTACTTC	CASSLAYGSEQYF
TRBV2	-	-	TRBJ1-5	TGTGCCAGCAGTGCCCACCGGGCAGGGGATCAGCCCCAGCATTTT	CASSAHRAGDQPQHF
TRBV10-3	-	-	TRBJ1-1	TGTGCCATCAGTGATACTTCCCGAGGAGGGACGGACACTGAAGCTTTCTTT	CAISDTSRGGTDTEAFF
TRBV7-8	-	TRBD1	TRBJ1-3	TGTGCCAGCAGCTTAGCGCTAGGGGGCCCCTCTGGAAACACCATATATTTT	CASSLALGGPSGNTIYF
TRBV29-1	-	TRBD1	TRBJ2-5	TGCAGCGTTACCGACAGGGGGTTAGAGACCCAGTACTTC	CSVTDRGLETQYF
TRBV28	-	-	TRBJ2-5	TGTGCCAGCAGTTTTGGCAGGGCAGGGGGGCAAGAGACCCAGTACTTC	CASSFGRAGGQETQYF
TRBV6-6	-	-	TRBJ1-5	TGTGCCAGCAGTTATGAGTACCTGGGCAATCAGCCCCAGCATTTT	CASSYEYLGNQPQHF
TRBV5-6	few	-	TRBJ1-6	TGTGCCAGCAGCTTGGGAGGGTTCCTTAATTCACCCCTCCACTTT	CASSLGGFLNSPLHF
TRBV19	-	-	TRBJ1-1	TGTGCCAGTAGTATGATGACAGGCCTTTACACTGAAGCTTTCTTT	CASSMMTGLYTEAFF
TRBV5-4	-	TRBD1	TRBJ1-6	TGTGCCAGCAGCTCCCGACAGGGGAATTCACCCCTCCACTTT	CASSSRQGNSPLHF